This T cell receptor beta chain was obtained from a study of T cell responses to AZD1222 COVID-19 vaccine. Concerning this clone: Antigen unknown.

Whole-study findings and limits: With two AZD1222 doses given, Spike-specific TCR breadth and depth both rose. Nearly half of unique spike-specific TCRs reportedly avoided B.1.351 and B.1.1.7 mutated regions. Just a handful of AZD1222 recipients were seropositive at baseline. Possibly, clonal diversity was underestimated; donors were largely white British and included more females.

The repertoire was sequenced with immunoSEQ multiplex PCR; TCRdb's copy has only in-frame clones and lacks some. The sample shows 120,000 or so clones, 65% to 90% of them seen only once. The CDR3 runs 16 residues. Trimming removed 1 base at V and 0 bases at J, with 12 bases between. Per the germline V gene, CDR1 is MNHEY and CDR2 is SMNVEV (reference sequence). The chain combines TRBV27 with TRBJ1-1; D remains unclear. This TCR was sampled from an adult who received the AZD1222 COVID-19 vaccine. Source: peripheral blood, taken 28 days after the second AZD1222 dose. The CDR3 coding sequence is TGTGCCAGCAGTTTATTTGTTCCAGAATTGAACACTGAAGCTTTCTTT. It yields the protein CASSLFVPELNTEAFF.